This T cell receptor (beta chain) was identified during a study of siplizumab effects on memory and regulatory T cells. Study-wide findings and caveats: No assignable naive or memory phenotype existed for roughly 75-97% of proliferating CD4+ or CD8+ clones. Alloreactive sequences traceable to unstimulated CD4+ memory cells declined significantly under siplizumab.

Some clones are missing from TCRdb's copy, which holds only in-frame ones; the method was immunoSEQ multiplex PCR. Of 70,000 to 100,000 clones listed, more than 85% are singletons. This CDR3 is 14 amino acids long. V trimming: 8 bases; J trimming: 4 bases; junction bases outside the gene matches: 10. CDR1 is MGHDK, CDR2 SYGVNS, per germline. As concerns this clone: Its antigen is still unknown.

The J gene is TRBJ1-1, the V gene TRBV25-1, with 7 bases that match TRBD1. The sample consisted of CD8+ T cells sorted from blood. The receptor comes from a human donor in good health. The CDR3 loop reads CASRFKGARTEAFF. DNA for the CDR3: TGTGCCAGCCGGTTCAAGGGGGCCCGCACTGAAGCTTTCTTT. Combining the CDR3 with reference TRBV25-1 and TRBJ1-1 gives the whole variable domain EADIYQTPRYLVIGTGKKITLECSQTMGHDKMYWYQQDPGMELHLIHYSYGVNSTEKGDLSSESTVSRIRTEHFPLTLESARPSHTSQYLCASRFKGARTEAFFGQGTRLTVV.